The 8 T cell receptor beta chains in this list originate from one sample, sequenced in a study of T-cell reconstitution after alpha-beta-depleted transplantation in children. TCRbeta library preparation incorporated unique molecular identifiers. MiXCR was run by TCRdb on the PCR reads, yielding one entry per CDR3 protein. The sample lists approximately 400,000 distinct CDR3 sequences; approximately 10% were seen once. This specimen was PBMCs from the stem cell graft donor, taken from the stem cell graft. The receptor source for this set is a human donor who donated a stem cell graft to a child with acute myeloid leukemia.

V usage is TRBV7-2 and J usage is TRBJ2-2; no reliable D call. The CDR3 sequence is 15 residues long. CDR1 is SGHTA and CDR2 is FQGNSA in the germline V gene. V dropped 7 bases and J dropped 1 base, with 13 bases sitting between them. The CDR3 nucleotides read TGTGCCAGCACCAATTGGGCCGAGAACACCGGGGAGCTGTTTTTT. It specifies CASTNWAENTGELFF. The whole variable domain, filled in from reference TRBV7-2 and TRBJ2-2, reads GAGVSQSPSNKVTEKGKDVELRCDPISGHTALYWYRQSLGQGLEFLIYFQGNSAPDKSGLPSDRFSAERTGGSVSTLTIQRTQQEDSAVYLCASTNWAENTGELFFGEGSRLTVL.

This clonotype was counted a few times. The chain links TRBV25-1 to TRBJ2-1; 15 bases are a match to TRBD2. This CDR3 is built from 17 residues. Germline V gives CDR1 MGHDK, CDR2 SYGVNS. The J segment lost 3 bases and the V segment lost 4 bases, leaving 4 bases of the junction unmatched. The CDR3 coding sequence is TGTGCCAGCAGTGGGACTAGCGGGGGGGCCGGCTACAATGAGCAGTTCTTC. Its translation: CASSGTSGGAGYNEQFF.

The chain is built from TRBV6-2 or TRBV6-3 and TRBJ2-3, with a tentative D call TRBD2 (7 bases). Germline CDR1 MNHEY, CDR2 SVGEGT. Trimming removed 8 bases from V and 6 bases from J, with 18 bases in between. CDR3 length: 14 residues. CDR3 region: CASGRGGEIDTQYF. The CDR3 nucleotides read TGTGCCAGCGGGCGAGGGGGGGAGATCGATACGCAGTATTTT.

The chain carries TRBV20-1 and TRBJ2-5, with 10 bases lining up with TRBD2. CDR1 is DFQATT and CDR2 is SNEGSKA in the germline V gene (reference sequence). This CDR3 has 15 amino acids. Trimming took 1 base from V and 3 from J; bases not matched to a gene: 5. This CDR3 is CSARGGGLAEETQYF. Written as DNA, the CDR3 is TGCAGTGCTAGAGGGGGAGGACTAGCGGAAGAGACCCAGTACTTC.

The J gene is TRBJ1-5, the V gene TRBV27; 11 positions agree with TRBD1. V shed 4 bases and J 6 bases; nucleotides not matched to a gene: 2. The CDR3 contains 14 residues. Germline CDR1 and CDR2: MNHEY and SMNVEV (reference sequence). The CDR3: CASSWGTGGQPQHF. The CDR3 region has the DNA TGTGCCAGCAGTTGGGGGACAGGGGGTCAGCCCCAGCATTTT.

This clonotype was counted ten times or more. V is TRBV7-3 and J is TRBJ2-5; 9 nucleotides agree with TRBD1. The CDR3 totals 13 residues. CDR1 and CDR2 from the germline V gene are SGHTA and FQGTGA. The V gene end was trimmed by 5 bases and the J gene end by 5 bases; junction bases not matched to a gene: 3. This CDR3 is CASSGDRDETQYF. In DNA form, the CDR3 reads TGTGCCAGCAGCGGGGACAGGGACGAGACCCAGTACTTC.

This clonotype was counted between two and nine times. The gene calls are TRBV5-1 and TRBJ2-1; the match to TRBD2 covers 12 bases. The CDR3 runs to 19 residues. The germline V gene has CDR1 SGHRS and CDR2 YFSETQ. The J segment lost 7 bases and the V segment lost 0 bases, leaving 14 bases of the junction unmatched. Here the CDR3 DNA reads TGCGCCAGCAGCTTGGTTCCGGTAGCGACTAGCGGGGGAGTGAATGAGCAGTTCTTC. Protein: CASSLVPVATSGGVNEQFF.

The gene calls are TRBV6-2 or TRBV6-3 and TRBJ2-1; D might be TRBD2 (5 bases). Germline CDR1 MNHEY, CDR2 SVGEGT. This CDR3 is built from 14 residues. V was clipped by 2 bases and J by 7 bases, with 12 bases between them. The CDR3, as DNA: TGTGCCAGCAGTTACCCCGGGGTGAGGAATGAGCAGTTCTTC. Translating gives CASSYPGVRNEQFF.